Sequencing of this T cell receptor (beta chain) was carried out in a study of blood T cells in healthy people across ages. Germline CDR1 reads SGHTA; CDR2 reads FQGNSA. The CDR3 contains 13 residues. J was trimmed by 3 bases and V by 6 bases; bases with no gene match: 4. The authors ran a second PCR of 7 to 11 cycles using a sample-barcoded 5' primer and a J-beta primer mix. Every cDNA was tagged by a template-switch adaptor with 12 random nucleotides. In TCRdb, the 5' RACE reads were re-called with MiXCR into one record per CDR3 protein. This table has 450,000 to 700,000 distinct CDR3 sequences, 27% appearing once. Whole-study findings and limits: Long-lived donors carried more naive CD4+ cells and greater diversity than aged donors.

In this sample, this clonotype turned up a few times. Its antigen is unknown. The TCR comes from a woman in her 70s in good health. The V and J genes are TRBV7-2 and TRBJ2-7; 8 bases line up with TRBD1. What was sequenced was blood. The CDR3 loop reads CASSGQGNYEQYF. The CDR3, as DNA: TGTGCCAGCAGTGGACAGGGTAACTACGAGCAGTACTTC.